The rows below give T cell receptor beta chains drawn from one sample of a study of blood T cell repertoires in COVID-19. Repertoires were generated with immunoSEQ multiplex PCR, while TCRdb's copy carries only in-frame clones and drops some. The sample shows roughly 87,000 clones, about 91% of them seen only once. The sequencing input was peripheral blood. Receptors were obtained from a man aged 55 to 69 with acute or convalescent COVID-19. The CDR3 runs from the conserved cysteine through the conserved F or W. A D gene is named only where the DNA matches it firmly. Rows may omit the clone size; those that give it use once, few, many or a size class.

TRBJ2-5	13	TRBV29-1	NA	NA	TGCAGCGTTGGTGGAGGGGACCAAGAGACCCAGTACTTC	CSVGGGDQETQYF
TRBJ2-5	11	TRBV20-1	NA	TRBD1	TGCAGTGCGACAGGGGAAGAGACCCAGTACTTC	CSATGEETQYF
TRBJ1-4	14	TRBV19	NA	NA	TGTGCCAGTAGCAACACAGGGATCAATGAAAAACTGTTTTTT	CASSNTGINEKLFF
TRBJ2-1	12	TRBV5-1	NA	NA	TGCGCCAGCAGCAATTCTAGAGATGAGCAGTTCTTC	CASSNSRDEQFF
TRBJ2-5	15	TRBV5-1	NA	NA	TGCGCCAGCAGCTTGAACGACAGGAATCAAGAGACCCAGTACTTC	CASSLNDRNQETQYF
TRBJ1-5	16	TRBV5-6	NA	NA	TGTGCCAGCAGCGACCGTCGAGGCGGGAGCAATCAGCCCCAGCATTTT	CASSDRRGGSNQPQHF
TRBJ1-1	14	TRBV2	NA	TRBD1	TGTGCCAGCAGGGACCGGACAGGGGGCGAGAAAGCTTTCTTT	CASRDRTGGEKAFF
TRBJ2-2	14	TRBV30	NA	NA	TGTGCCTGGGCGGGACACCCGAACACCGGGGAGCTGTTTTTT	CAWAGHPNTGELFF
TRBJ2-7	15	TRBV6-1	NA	TRBD2	TGTGCCAGCAGTGAGACTAGCGGGCGCTACTACGAGCAGTACTTC	CASSETSGRYYEQYF
TRBJ1-1	15	TRBV9	NA	NA	TGTGCCAGCAGCGTGGACCCGGACAGCAACACTGAAGCTTTCTTT	CASSVDPDSNTEAFF
TRBJ2-2	16	TRBV5-1	NA	NA	TGCGCCAGCAGCTTGGATTCAGGGCTCGGTACCGGGGAGCTGTTTTTT	CASSLDSGLGTGELFF
TRBJ2-3	13	TRBV21-1	NA	NA	TGTGCCAGCAGAGCAGGGTTTACAGATACGCAGTATTTT	CASRAGFTDTQYF
TRBJ2-1	14	TRBV27	NA	TRBD2	TGTGCCAGCTGGATGGGACTAGCAGACAATGAGCAGTTCTTC	CASWMGLADNEQFF
TRBJ2-7	14	TRBV7-9	NA	TRBD2	TGTGCCAGCAGCTTAGGCGGGGGCTCCTACGAGCAGTACTTC	CASSLGGGSYEQYF
TRBJ2-2	15	TRBV28	NA	NA	TGTGCCAGCACCCTACGGGGTCCAAACACCGGGGAGCTGTTTTTT	CASTLRGPNTGELFF
TRBJ2-7	13	TRBV5-1	once	TRBD1	TGCGCCAGCAGCGCCGGACAGGGGTACGAGCAGTACTTC	CASSAGQGYEQYF